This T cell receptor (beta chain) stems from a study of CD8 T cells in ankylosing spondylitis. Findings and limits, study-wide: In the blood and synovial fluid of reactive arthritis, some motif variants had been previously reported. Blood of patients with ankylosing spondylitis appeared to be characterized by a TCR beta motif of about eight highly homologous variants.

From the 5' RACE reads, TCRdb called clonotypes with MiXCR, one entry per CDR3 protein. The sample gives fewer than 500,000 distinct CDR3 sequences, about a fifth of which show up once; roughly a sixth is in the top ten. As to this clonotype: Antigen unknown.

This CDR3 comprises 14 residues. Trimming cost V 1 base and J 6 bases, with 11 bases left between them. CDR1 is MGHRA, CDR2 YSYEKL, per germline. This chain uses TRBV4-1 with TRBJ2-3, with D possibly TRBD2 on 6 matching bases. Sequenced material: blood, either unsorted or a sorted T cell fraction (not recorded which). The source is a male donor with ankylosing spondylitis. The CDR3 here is CASSQAPAGDTQYF. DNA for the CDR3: TGCGCCAGCAGCCAAGCTCCCGCGGGGGATACGCAGTATTTT.